This T cell receptor (beta chain) is from a study of blood T cell repertoires in COVID-19. Study in general: The United States, Italy and Spain provided the acute and convalescent COVID-19 samples. From T cells, B-cell-depleted T cells, or PBMCs came the material, which was cDNA or gDNA.

Original methodology: How many nucleated cells were present was estimated from reference gene primer amplification. Clones were read by immunoSEQ multiplex PCR, and TCRdb kept only the in-frame ones, dropping some. The V and J calls and clone size are taken from that table; D and trimming were inferred from the DNA. The sample lists about 250,000 clones, around 90% occurring once. CDR3 length: 12 amino acids. Trimming removed 6 bases from V and 7 bases from J, with 13 bases in between. Germline values: CDR1 LGHNT, CDR2 FRNRAP. The clonotype comes from a young man with active or convalescent COVID-19. The gene calls are TRBV12-5 and TRBJ2-7, with D possibly matching TRBD2 (6 bases). Material for sequencing was peripheral blood. The CDR3 here is CASGRDSGEQYF. The DNA for the CDR3 is TGTGCTAGTGGCCGGGACTCTGGGGAGCAGTACTTC.